This T cell receptor (beta chain) was identified during a study of CD8 T cells in Susac syndrome (dated by TCRdb to the late 2010s). About the investigation overall: Whether CD8+ T cell activation and differentiation in Susac syndrome was antigen driven was tested using repertoire sequencing. Clonality of the CD8+ T cell repertoire was compared between more than 9 healthy donors, approximately 14 Susac syndrome patients and under 16 multiple sclerosis patients.

RNA was extracted using the RNeasy kit, and roughly 0.45 to 1 ug of the RNA was reverse transcribed with random hexamers. The immunoSEQ multiplex PCR assay, which covers 54 Vbeta and 13 Jbeta segments, was used to amplify TCR beta CDR3 regions. To correct PCR amplification bias, a synthetic template baseline was used for both primer optimization and computational correction. The source study handled its data this way. Only productive sequences were kept, with reads annotated to V, D and J genes according to IMGT and analyzed in immunoSEQ Analyzer. Clonality was calculated as one minus the Shannon entropy normalized by log2 of the number of productive unique sequences. For each patient and control, public and private clones were evaluated among the 100 most prevalent clones. Susac-specific clones were defined as absent from healthy and MS cohorts, over a thousand published viral clones and other ImmuneACCESS disease sequences. TCRdb took the public reads, trimmed them with fastp at Q25, ran MiXCR for clone calling and kept in-frame beta chains. Every entry covers one CDR3 protein and lists the most common genes and DNA from its rows. TCRdb's processing, not the study's, gives the V and J calls here. The sample contains about 80,000 distinct CDR3 sequences, approximately 94% of them found a single time. The ten largest make up roughly 0.26% of the sample.

High-throughput TCR beta sequencing profiled peripheral blood CD8+ and CD4+ T cells from healthy donors, Susac syndrome patients and multiple sclerosis patients. The healthy donors served as controls matched for age and sex. Bulk CD8+ and CD4+ T cells were purified magnetically by negative isolation, whereas CD8+ TEMRA cells were enriched by FACS. Blood was drawn into EDTA tubes, processed within 24 hours, and PBMCs were isolated by density gradient centrifugation. PBMCs intended for TCR sequencing were cryopreserved in liquid nitrogen and thawed later in a water bath at 37 degrees C. Purity of sorted or isolated CD4+, CD8+ and CD8+ TEMRA cells was at least 90%. In the case of this clonotype: The specificity of this receptor is unknown. The sample holds no much larger clone one base away, and base qualities are not on file.

The paper as a whole reports these results and caveats: The TCR sequencing and HLA analysis was acknowledged to have included a relatively small number of individuals.

Sequencing used CD8+ T cells from PBMCs. The receptor was derived from a human donor in good health.

At the DNA level, the sequence is TGTGCCAGCAGCGTAGCTAGCGGTAGCACTGAAGCTTTCTTT. Its product reads: CASSVASGSTEAFF. This sequence uses TRBV9 and TRBJ1-1; there is no confident call for the D gene. Relative to germline, V is 0 bases shorter and J is 4 bases shorter, with 10 bases between their ends. From the germline V gene, CDR1 is SGDLS and CDR2 is YYNGEE. From cysteine to phenylalanine, the CDR3 is 14 amino acids long. The kept DNA is CDR3 alone, 42 bases in frame from the first base.